The T cell receptor beta chain described here comes from a study of CD8 T cells in ankylosing spondylitis. A note on this clonotype: Its antigen remains unidentified.

TCRdb redid the calling of the 5' RACE reads with MiXCR, one entry per CDR3 protein. Here the sample spans some 92,000 distinct CDR3 sequences, around 25% being singletons. Study-wide points: Prior work had noted some motif variants in reactive arthritis blood and synovial fluid.

Germline values: CDR1 SGDLS, CDR2 YYNGEE. This CDR3 is 13 amino acids long. V gave up 3 bases and J gave up 10 bases; unmatched junction bases: 9. The sequence derives from a male donor with ankylosing spondylitis or in good health (not recorded which). Material for sequencing was blood, either unsorted or a sorted T cell fraction (not recorded which). The chain joins TRBV9 to TRBJ1-1, with 7 positions matching TRBD1. The CDR3 DNA sequence: TGTGCCAGCAGCGCACTACAGGGGACGTCAGCTTTCTTT. Translated: CASSALQGTSAFF. The full variable domain, rest sourced from reference TRBV9 and TRBJ1-1, is DSGVTQTPKHLITATGQRVTLRCSPRSGDLSVYWYQQSLDQGLQFLIQYYNGEERAKGNILERFSAQQFPDLHSELNLSSLELGDSALYFCASSALQGTSAFFGQGTRLTVV.